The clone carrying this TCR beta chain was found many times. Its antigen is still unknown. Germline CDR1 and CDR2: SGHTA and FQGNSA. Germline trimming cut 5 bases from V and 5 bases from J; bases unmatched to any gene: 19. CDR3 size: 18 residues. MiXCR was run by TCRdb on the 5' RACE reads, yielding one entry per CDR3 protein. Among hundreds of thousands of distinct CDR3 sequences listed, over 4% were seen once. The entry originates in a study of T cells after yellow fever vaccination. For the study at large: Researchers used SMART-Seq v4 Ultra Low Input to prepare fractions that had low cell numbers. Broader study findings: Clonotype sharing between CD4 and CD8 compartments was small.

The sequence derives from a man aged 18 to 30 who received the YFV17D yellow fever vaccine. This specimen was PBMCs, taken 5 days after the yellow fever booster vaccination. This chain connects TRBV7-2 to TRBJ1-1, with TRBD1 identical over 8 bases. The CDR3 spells CASSPRRTGNEWRTEAFF. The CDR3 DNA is TGTGCCAGCAGCCCCCGCCGGACAGGGAATGAATGGAGGACTGAAGCTTTCTTT. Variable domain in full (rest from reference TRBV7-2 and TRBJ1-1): GAGVSQSPSNKVTEKGKDVELRCDPISGHTALYWYRQSLGQGLEFLIYFQGNSAPDKSGLPSDRFSAERTGGSVSTLTIQRTQQEDSAVYLCASSPRRTGNEWRTEAFFGQGTRLTVV.